This TCR beta chain was sequenced in a study of blood T cell repertoires in COVID-19. Study context: Spain, Italy and the United States supplied samples that represented acute and convalescent COVID-19. The cDNA or gDNA used as material had been derived from T cells, B-cell-depleted T cells, or PBMCs.

Under the authors' procedure: Researchers report that nucleated cell counts were estimated from reference gene primer amplification. Sequencing used immunoSEQ multiplex PCR; TCRdb keeps in-frame clones, though not all of them. The DNA was the basis for D and trimming; V, J and clone size are from that table. The table shows about 290,000 clones, with approximately 86% occurring only once. Germline CDR1 and CDR2: SEHNR and FQNEAQ (reference sequence). The CDR3 covers 16 residues. V lost 5 bases to trimming and J lost 6 bases, with 21 bases between them. V gene TRBV7-9 combines with J gene TRBJ2-3; D is perhaps TRBD2 (5 bases). Sequencing used peripheral blood. The receptor was isolated from a woman in her fifties or sixties with active or convalescent COVID-19. The CDR3 nucleotides are TGTGCCAGCAGCCGCCCGAAGGGTGCGGGCGGGGATACGCAGTATTTT. It codes for CASSRPKGAGGDTQYF.